This entry describes one T cell receptor (beta chain). Antigen unknown. This CDR3 is built from 16 residues. The trim removed 4 bases at V and 7 bases at J, leaving 11 bases unmatched. Germline lookup yields CDR1 SGHVS and CDR2 FQNEAQ. This sample was taken from a study of brain T cells in children with intractable seizures. The table came from immunoSEQ multiplex PCR; TCRdb's copy has only in-frame clones and leaves some out. The sample lists more than 7,500 clones; around 70% were seen once. Study-wide points: Known viral epitope-specific CDR3s closely matched each case's top public brain CDR3.

Surgery cases with the highest brain T cell transcript signatures were chosen for sequencing. The receptor comes from a boy under two years old with tuberous sclerosis and intractable seizures. The V and J genes are TRBV7-8 and TRBJ2-1, with TRBD2 identical over 9 bases. The sample was resected brain tissue, taken at surgery. CDR3 protein: CASSSARRGGLNEQFF. DNA for the CDR3: TGTGCCAGCAGCTCCGCCCGGCGGGGGGGCCTGAATGAGCAGTTCTTC.